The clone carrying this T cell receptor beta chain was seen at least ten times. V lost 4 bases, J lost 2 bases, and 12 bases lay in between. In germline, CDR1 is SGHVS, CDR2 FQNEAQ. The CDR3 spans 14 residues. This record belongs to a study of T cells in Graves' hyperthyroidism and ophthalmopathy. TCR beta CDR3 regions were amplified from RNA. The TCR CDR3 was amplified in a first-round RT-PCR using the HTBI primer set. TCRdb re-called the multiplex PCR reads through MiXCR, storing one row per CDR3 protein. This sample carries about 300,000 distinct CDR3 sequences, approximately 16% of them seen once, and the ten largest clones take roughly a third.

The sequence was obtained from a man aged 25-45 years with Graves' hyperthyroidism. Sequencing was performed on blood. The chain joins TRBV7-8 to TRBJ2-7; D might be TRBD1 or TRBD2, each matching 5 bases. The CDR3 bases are TGTGCCAGCAGCTACCCCGGGACCCCCTACGAGCAGTACTTC. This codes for CASSYPGTPYEQYF.